What follows is one T cell receptor beta chain and its context. What this receptor recognizes is not known. One base away there is no much larger clone; base qualities are not given. The donors were included in the validation cohort of 100 to 150 subjects, a group kept apart from the roughly 700-subject first cohort. V was cut back by 1 base and J by 4 bases, leaving a gap of 13 bases between them. The cysteine opens and the phenylalanine closes a CDR3 of 15 amino acids. The sequence is cut down to CDR3 DNA, 45 bases in frame from base 1. CDR1 is given as LNHNV and CDR2 as YYDKDF, both from the germline V gene (reference sequence). The library was generated by the immunoSEQ multiplex PCR assay. On the study's bioinformatics: A statistical classification framework was built for diagnosing cytomegalovirus status from the catalog of TCR beta chain sequences. TCRdb obtained this table from immuneACCESS and retained in-frame rearrangements with V and J assigned. These tables miss some clones; where compared with another copy, unresolved V genes account for less than half of the shortfall, and the remainder is unexplained. V, J and clone size reflect that table, while D and trimming were determined from the DNA. The sample yields 70,000 to 85,000 clones; 94% were counted once. The ten largest clones take up around 1.9% of the sample.

The sample belongs to a study of cytomegalovirus exposure and HLA in healthy donors (dated by TCRdb to 2016 to 2017). Describing the broader study: According to a later analysis, the approximately 130 validation repertoires were produced on the same platform as the roughly 700 repertoires of the first cohort. The study aimed to test whether signatures of past pathogen exposure could be identified by cataloging public T cell receptors. Besides the first cohort of around 670 subjects, a separate validation cohort made up of over 95 different subjects was used. High-throughput TCR immunosequencing, statistical association of individual TCRs with disease status, and machine learning were combined to predict cytomegalovirus infection status. Study-wide conclusions, independent of this receptor: A later analysis had no HLA typing for the validation cohort, so co-occurrence there was scored across all 110 or so repertoires. Across donors, most TCR sequences were observed very rarely, whereas some public TCRs were present in many individuals. A few of the identified cytomegalovirus-associated TCR beta chains were confirmed in vitro to be specific for cytomegalovirus antigens. The authors suggested that the approach could potentially be extended to other disease states and immunological phenotypes. A total of about 180 TCR beta chains were listed by the study as associated with cytomegalovirus. The classifier was reported to diagnose cytomegalovirus status with high specificity and sensitivity in both the original and validation cohorts. In a later analysis, TCRs clustered in the first cohort were found to also tend to co-occur in the roughly 120 validation repertoires, with 90% to 95% of cluster scores above 0.

Here the chain combines TRBV15 and TRBJ1-1, with the D gene uncertain. Sequenced input: PBMCs. The receptor's source is a woman aged 18-30 years in good health and CMV-seropositive. At the DNA level, the sequence is TGTGCCACCAGCAGAGGGCGGGAGCGTAGCACTGAAGCTTTCTTT. Protein translation: CATSRGRERSTEAFF.